These 18 T cell receptor beta chains were all obtained from the same sample, sequenced in a study of blood T cell repertoires in COVID-19. The table came from immunoSEQ multiplex PCR; TCRdb's copy has only in-frame clones and leaves some out. In the table there are a few hundred thousand clones, about 91% of which are singletons. The sample taken for sequencing was peripheral blood. These receptor sequences come from a woman in her forties or fifties with COVID-19, enrolled during active disease.

The chain links TRBV30 to TRBJ2-5; TRBD2 aligns across 7 bases. Trimming removed 0 bases from V and 5 bases from J; junction bases left unmatched: 9. This CDR3 region has 15 residues. Per the germline V gene, CDR1 is GTSNPN and CDR2 is SVGIG (reference sequence). The CDR3 DNA sequence: TGTGCCTGGAGTGTAAGGGCTAGCGGTCCGGAGACCCAGTACTTC. It encodes CAWSVRASGPETQYF.

Concerning this clone: The identical CDR3 is also encoded by other nucleotide sequences in the sample. This rearrangement joins TRBV19 to TRBJ2-1; 11 positions agree with TRBD2. Losses at the gene ends were 7 bases for V and 3 bases for J; bases not matched to a gene: 5. Germline V gene data show CDR1 as LNHDA and CDR2 as SQIVND (reference sequence). The CDR3 length is 15 residues. As DNA, the CDR3 is TGTGCCAGTACCCAACTAGCGGGGGTCTACAATGAGCAGTTCTTC. This translates into CASTQLAGVYNEQFF.

The CDR3 sequence is CSVEPGGGYTF. For the CDR3, the DNA is TGCAGCGTTGAGCCAGGAGGAGGCTACACCTTC. The chain uses TRBV29-1 and TRBJ1-2; no definite D call. Trimming cost V 3 bases and J 8 bases, with 10 bases left between them. The CDR3 runs 11 residues. Germline CDR1 reads SQVTM; CDR2 reads ANQGSEA.

V and J are TRBV6-5 and TRBJ1-4; 7 bases map to TRBD1. Trimming removed 7 bases from V and 5 bases from J; junction bases left unmatched: 10. The V gene's germline CDR1 is MNHEY and CDR2 SVGAGI. CDR3 length: 15 amino acids. The CDR3 DNA sequence: TGTGCCAGCACTCCGACCGGGACAGAAAATGAAAAACTGTTTTTT. This encodes CASTPTGTENEKLFF.

CDR3 residues: CASSLVPGAEAFF. CDR3 bases: TGTGCCAGCAGCTTGGTGCCTGGGGCCGAAGCTTTCTTT. The chain recombines TRBV5-6 with TRBJ1-1; D is perhaps TRBD1 (5 bases). The CDR3 runs 13 residues. V was clipped by 0 bases and J by 8 bases, with 11 bases between them. Germline CDR1 reads SGHDT; CDR2 reads YYEEEE.

The chain employs TRBV5-1 and TRBJ2-1; 16 nucleotides agree with TRBD2. Germline values: CDR1 SGHRS, CDR2 YFSETQ. The trim removed 4 bases at V and 8 bases at J, leaving 9 bases unmatched. The CDR3 is 17 amino acids. The CDR3 coding sequence is TGCGCCAGCAGCCGGGGACTAGCGGGGGGGGCTGGCGATGAGCAGTTCTTC. Its protein product is CASSRGLAGGAGDEQFF.

The chain has TRBV5-6 and TRBJ1-5; no clear D gene. CDR1 and CDR2 (germline): SGHDT, YYEEEE. V was trimmed by 0 bases and J by 6 bases, leaving 7 bases between them. This CDR3 is 13 amino acids long. The CDR3 here is CASSLGTGQPQHF. The DNA for the CDR3 is TGTGCCAGCAGCTTGGGCACGGGTCAGCCCCAGCATTTT.

The table lists this clone with a few counts. This sequence joins TRBV3-1 (or the pseudogene TRBV3-2) and TRBJ2-2; TRBD2 is a possible D gene (5 bases). Trimming cost V 4 bases and J 6 bases, with 21 bases left between them. The CDR3 consists of 17 residues. Germline CDR1 LGHDT, CDR2 YNNKEL (reference sequence). CDR3 coding DNA: TGTGCCAGCAGCCCCCCGCCCGGGAAGAATAGGGCCGGGGAGCTGTTTTTT. Translating gives CASSPPPGKNRAGELFF.

This clone was detected once. The CDR3 here is CASSPKGAVSFQLGETQYF. CDR3 DNA: TGTGCCAGCAGCCCCAAAGGGGCAGTGTCCTTCCAATTGGGAGAGACCCAGTACTTC. The genes are TRBV5-4 and TRBJ2-5, with D possibly being TRBD1 (5 bases). The V end was cut by 4 bases, the J end by 4 bases, with 29 bases between. The CDR3 spans 19 residues. The germline gives CDR1 SGHNT, CDR2 YYREEE (reference sequence).

The chain employs TRBV29-1 and TRBJ1-6; the match to TRBD1 covers 10 bases. Looked up from germline, CDR1 is SQVTM and CDR2 is ANQGSEA. This CDR3 has 13 residues. Losses at the gene ends were 5 bases for V and 7 bases for J; bases not matched to a gene: 2. CDR3 in DNA: TGCAGCGTTATGGGACAGGGGAATTCACCCCTCCACTTT. Its translation is CSVMGQGNSPLHF.

This rearrangement joins TRBV5-6 to TRBJ1-2; a possible D gene is TRBD1 (5 bases). This CDR3 is 12 amino acids long. V lost 2 bases and J lost 3, with 5 bases in between. Germline values: CDR1 SGHDT, CDR2 YYEEEE. The CDR3 DNA sequence: TGTGCCAGCAGCTTAGGGGACTATGGCTACACCTTC. Protein product: CASSLGDYGYTF.

Written as DNA, the CDR3 is TGTGCCAGCAGCGTCTGGGGGGGCACTGGCTACACCTTC. As protein: CASSVWGGTGYTF. V is TRBV9 and J is TRBJ1-2, with TRBD1 as a possible D gene (6 bases). The CDR3 runs to 13 residues. Trimming pared 2 bases from V and 7 bases from J, leaving 12 bases between. The germline gives CDR1 SGDLS, CDR2 YYNGEE.

This clone was observed a single time. The CDR3: CASSLGTGANYGYTF. In nucleotides, the CDR3 is TGTGCCAGCAGCTTGGGTACAGGAGCCAACTATGGCTACACCTTC. The rearrangement links TRBV5-6 to TRBJ1-2; TRBD1 is a possible D gene (5 bases). Per the germline V gene, CDR1 is SGHDT and CDR2 is YYEEEE. V was trimmed by 0 bases and J by 2 bases, leaving 11 bases between them. The CDR3 length is 15 residues.

V gene TRBV3-1 (or the pseudogene TRBV3-2) combines with J gene TRBJ1-4, with 9 bases identical to TRBD1. This CDR3 is 14 amino acids long. Germline V gene data show CDR1 as LGHDT and CDR2 as YNNKEL (reference sequence). Losses at the gene ends were 5 bases for V and 6 bases for J; bases not matched to a gene: 4. The CDR3 region is CASSSDRGYEKLFF. The CDR3 DNA reads TGTGCCAGCAGCTCGGACAGGGGTTATGAAAAACTGTTTTTT.

This chain links TRBV9 with TRBJ1-1; the D gene is possibly TRBD1 (5 bases). Germline values: CDR1 SGDLS, CDR2 YYNGEE. This CDR3 has 14 residues. Trimming took off 0 bases at V and 3 bases at J, with 9 bases between the two ends. CDR3 nucleotide sequence: TGTGCCAGCAGCGTAGAGGGAGGGGACACTGAAGCTTTCTTT. The encoded protein is CASSVEGGDTEAFF.

The chain combines TRBV7-6 with TRBJ2-3, with D possibly TRBD2 on 6 matching bases. V was shortened by 2 bases and J by 5 bases, with 14 bases between the two germline ends. CDR1 is SGHVS and CDR2 is FNYEAQ in the germline V gene. The CDR3 sequence is 15 residues long. The CDR3 loop is CASSLLQGGGDTQYF. The CDR3 DNA reads TGTGCCAGCAGCTTACTCCAGGGAGGCGGAGATACGCAGTATTTT.

This chain joins TRBV12-5 and TRBJ1-1; D ambiguous. Germline values: CDR1 LGHNT, CDR2 FRNRAP. The CDR3 totals 16 residues. V was trimmed by 7 bases and J by 0 bases, leaving 18 bases between them. DNA of the CDR3: TGTGCTAGTGCCAGCCCGAGGGCTAGGATGAACACTGAAGCTTTCTTT. It specifies CASASPRARMNTEAFF.

The chain carries TRBV5-1 and TRBJ2-3; D is unresolved. The germline V and J ends were trimmed by 3 bases and 3 bases, with 5 bases remaining between them. This CDR3 comprises 12 residues. Germline V gives CDR1 SGHRS, CDR2 YFSETQ. The CDR3 loop is CASSSLTDTQYF. For the CDR3, the DNA is TGCGCCAGCAGCTCCTTGACAGATACGCAGTATTTT. The whole variable domain, remainder taken from reference TRBV5-1 and TRBJ2-3, is KAGVTQTPRYLIKTRGQQVTLSCSPISGHRSVSWYQQTPGQGLQFLFEYFSETQRNKGNFPGRFSGRQFSNSRSEMNVSTLELGDSALYLCASSSLTDTQYFGPGTRLTVL.